This T cell receptor (beta chain) was sequenced in a study of response to subunit inactivated influenza vaccine. Findings and caveats of the study: Few additional T cells are recruited per seasonal influenza vaccination, authors suggested.

The ends were cut back, 5 bases at V and 4 bases at J, with 11 bases in the middle. CDR3 length equals 13 residues. The germline V gene has CDR1 SEHNR and CDR2 FQNEAQ (reference sequence). MiXCR was run by TCRdb on the RT-PCR reads, yielding one entry per CDR3 protein. Among a few hundred thousand distinct CDR3 sequences listed, 21% were seen once. This clonotype turned up a few times. Its antigen is not known. J is TRBJ1-2 and V is TRBV7-9, with D hard to call. Sequences were derived from PBMCs from blood, sampled less than 22 months after vaccination. The TCR originated in a man aged 50 to 75 who received an inactivated influenza vaccine. The CDR3 coding sequence is TGTGCCAGCAGCCTCGCTGAAATCTATGGCTACACCTTC. It translates to CASSLAEIYGYTF.